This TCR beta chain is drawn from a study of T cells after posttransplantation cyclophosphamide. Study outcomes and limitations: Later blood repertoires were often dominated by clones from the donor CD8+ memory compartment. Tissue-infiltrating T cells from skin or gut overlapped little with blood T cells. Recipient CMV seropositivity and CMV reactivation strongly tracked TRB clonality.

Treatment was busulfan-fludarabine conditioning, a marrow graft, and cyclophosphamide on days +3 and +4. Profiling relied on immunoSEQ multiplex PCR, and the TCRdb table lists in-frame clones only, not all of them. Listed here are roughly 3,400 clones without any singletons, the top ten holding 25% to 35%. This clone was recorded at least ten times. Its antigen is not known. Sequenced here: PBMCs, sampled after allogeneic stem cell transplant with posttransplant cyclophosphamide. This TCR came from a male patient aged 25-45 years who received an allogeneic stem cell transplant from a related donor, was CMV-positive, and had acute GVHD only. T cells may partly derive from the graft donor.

The CDR3 loop reads CASSSVRGANEQFF. CDR3 coding DNA: TGTGCCAGCAGCTCGGTGCGGGGGGCTAATGAGCAGTTCTTC. V gene TRBV11-1 combines with J gene TRBJ2-1; 8 bases line up with TRBD2. There are 14 residues in the CDR3. The V segment lost 4 bases and the J segment 7 bases; nucleotides outside the gene matches: 6. CDR1 is SGHAT, CDR2 FQDESV, per germline (reference sequence).